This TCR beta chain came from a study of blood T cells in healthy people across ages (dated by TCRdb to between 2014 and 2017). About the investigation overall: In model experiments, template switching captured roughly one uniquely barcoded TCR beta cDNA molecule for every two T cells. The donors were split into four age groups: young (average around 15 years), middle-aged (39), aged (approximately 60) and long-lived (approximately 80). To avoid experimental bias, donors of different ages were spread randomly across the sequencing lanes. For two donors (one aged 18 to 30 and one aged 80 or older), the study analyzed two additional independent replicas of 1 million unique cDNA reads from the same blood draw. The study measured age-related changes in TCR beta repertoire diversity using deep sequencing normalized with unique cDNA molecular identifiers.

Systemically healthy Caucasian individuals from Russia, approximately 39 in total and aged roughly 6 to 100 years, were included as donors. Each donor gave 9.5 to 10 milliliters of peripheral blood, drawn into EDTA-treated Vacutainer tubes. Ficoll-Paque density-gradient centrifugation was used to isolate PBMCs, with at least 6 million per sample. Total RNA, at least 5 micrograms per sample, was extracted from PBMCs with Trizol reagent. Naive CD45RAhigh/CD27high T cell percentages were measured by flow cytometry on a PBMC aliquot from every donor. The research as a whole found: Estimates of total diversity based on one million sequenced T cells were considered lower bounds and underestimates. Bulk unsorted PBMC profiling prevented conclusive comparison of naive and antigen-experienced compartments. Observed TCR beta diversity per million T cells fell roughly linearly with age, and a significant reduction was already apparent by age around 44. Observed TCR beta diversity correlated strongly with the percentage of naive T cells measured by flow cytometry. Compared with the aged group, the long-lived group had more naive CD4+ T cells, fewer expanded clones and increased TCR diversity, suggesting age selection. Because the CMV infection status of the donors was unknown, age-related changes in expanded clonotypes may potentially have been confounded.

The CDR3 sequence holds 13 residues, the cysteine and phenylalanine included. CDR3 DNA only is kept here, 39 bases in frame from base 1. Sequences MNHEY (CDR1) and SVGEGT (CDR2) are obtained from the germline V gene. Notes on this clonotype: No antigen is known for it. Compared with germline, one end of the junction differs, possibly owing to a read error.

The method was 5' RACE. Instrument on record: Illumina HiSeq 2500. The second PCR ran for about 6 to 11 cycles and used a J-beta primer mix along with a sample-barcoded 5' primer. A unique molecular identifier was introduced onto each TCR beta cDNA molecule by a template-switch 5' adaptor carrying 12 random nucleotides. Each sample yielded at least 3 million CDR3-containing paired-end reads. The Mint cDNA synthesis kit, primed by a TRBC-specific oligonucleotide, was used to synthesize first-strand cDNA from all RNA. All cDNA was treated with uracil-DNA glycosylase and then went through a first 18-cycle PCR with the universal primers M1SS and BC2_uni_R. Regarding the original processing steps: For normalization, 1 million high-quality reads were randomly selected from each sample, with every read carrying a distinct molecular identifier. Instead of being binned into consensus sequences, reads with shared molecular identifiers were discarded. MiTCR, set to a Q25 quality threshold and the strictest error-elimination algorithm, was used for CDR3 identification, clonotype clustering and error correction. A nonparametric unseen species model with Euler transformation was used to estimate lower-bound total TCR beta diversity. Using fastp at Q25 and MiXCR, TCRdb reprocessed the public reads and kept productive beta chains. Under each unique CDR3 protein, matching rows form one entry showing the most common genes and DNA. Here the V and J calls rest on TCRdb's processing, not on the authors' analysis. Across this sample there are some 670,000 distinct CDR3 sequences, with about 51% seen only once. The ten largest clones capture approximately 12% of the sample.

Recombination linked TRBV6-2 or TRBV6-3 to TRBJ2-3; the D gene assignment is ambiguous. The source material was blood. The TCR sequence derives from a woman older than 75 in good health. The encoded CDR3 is CASSYLLTDTRYF. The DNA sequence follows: TGTGCCAGCAGTTACCTCTTAACAGATACGCGGTATTTT.